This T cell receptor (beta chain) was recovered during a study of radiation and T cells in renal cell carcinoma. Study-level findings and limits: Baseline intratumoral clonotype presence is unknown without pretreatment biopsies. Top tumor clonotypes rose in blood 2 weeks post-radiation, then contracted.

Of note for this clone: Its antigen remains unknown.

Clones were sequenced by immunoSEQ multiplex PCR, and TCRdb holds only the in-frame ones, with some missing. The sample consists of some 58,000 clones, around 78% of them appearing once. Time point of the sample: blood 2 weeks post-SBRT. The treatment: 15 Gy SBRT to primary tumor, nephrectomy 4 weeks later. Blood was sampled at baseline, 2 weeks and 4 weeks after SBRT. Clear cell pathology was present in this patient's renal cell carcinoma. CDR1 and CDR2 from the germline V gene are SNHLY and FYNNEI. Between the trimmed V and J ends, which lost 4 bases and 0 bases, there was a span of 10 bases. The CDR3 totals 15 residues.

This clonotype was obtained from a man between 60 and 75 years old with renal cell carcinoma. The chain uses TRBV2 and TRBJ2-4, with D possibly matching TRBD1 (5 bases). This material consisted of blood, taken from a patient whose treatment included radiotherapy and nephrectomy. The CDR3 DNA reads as TGTGCCAGCAGTGCGCGACAGCTAGCCAAAAACATTCAGTACTTC. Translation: CASSARQLAKNIQYF.